The sequence of this T cell receptor (beta chain) was determined in a study of shared clonotypes between healthy human individuals. The CDR3 runs to 16 residues. V was clipped by 4 bases and J by 2 bases; unmatched bases: 11. Germline V lookup: CDR1 SGHNT, CDR2 YYREEE (reference sequence). None of the donors, who were healthy HIV-negative adults, had recently had acute infections or vaccinations. Libraries were prepared by immunoSEQ multiplex PCR; TCRdb keeps only in-frame clonotypes and omits some of them. This table has 1,100,000 or so clones, roughly 74% appearing once. This sequence originates from a man aged 18-30 years in good health. Some clones in this sample may be carry-over from other donors' samples. The sample consisted of memory CD4+ T cells from PBMCs. Subset denoted: CD45RA-negative fraction. The chain carries TRBV5-4 and TRBJ1-2, with TRBD1 matching over 7 bases. CDR3 nucleotide sequence: TGTGCCAGCAGCGCACGGGACAGCCGATACAACTATGGCTACACCTTC. Amino acid sequence: CASSARDSRYNYGYTF.